The TCR beta chain under discussion was sequenced for a study of cytotoxic CD8 clonotypes in ibrutinib-treated CLL. TCRdb's copy holds only in-frame clones and misses some; the assay was immunoSEQ multiplex PCR. This table holds 150,000 or so clones, approximately 80% found once. V lost 5 bases to trimming and J lost 4 bases, with 15 bases between them. Looked up from germline, CDR1 is SGHTA and CDR2 is FQGNSA. The CDR3 runs 15 residues. The source was PBMCs, collected after 12 months of ibrutinib treatment. This receptor was obtained from a human donor with chronic lymphocytic leukemia. The chain joins TRBV7-2 to TRBJ1-5; the D gene is possibly TRBD1 (5 bases). The CDR3 loop is CASSRDWVGNQPQHF. For the CDR3, the DNA is TGTGCCAGCAGCCGGGACTGGGTAGGGAATCAGCCCCAGCATTTT.